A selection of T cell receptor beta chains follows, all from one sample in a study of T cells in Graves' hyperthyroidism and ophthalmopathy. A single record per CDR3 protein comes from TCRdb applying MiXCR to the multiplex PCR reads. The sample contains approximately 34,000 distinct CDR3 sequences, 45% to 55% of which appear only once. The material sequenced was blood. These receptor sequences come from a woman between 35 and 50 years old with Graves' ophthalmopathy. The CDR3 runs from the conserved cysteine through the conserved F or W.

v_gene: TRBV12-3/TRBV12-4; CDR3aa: CASSRVYSNQPQHF
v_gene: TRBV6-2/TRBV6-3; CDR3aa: CASSRLAGNLNEQFF
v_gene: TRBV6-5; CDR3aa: CASSLGRGQKRYEQYF
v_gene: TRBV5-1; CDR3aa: CASRRVLNTEAFF
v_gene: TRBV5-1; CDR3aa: CASSLGQTWTGELFF
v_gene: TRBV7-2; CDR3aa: CASSLEGGRPADTQYF
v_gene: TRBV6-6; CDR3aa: CASSYDWTAGNTIYF
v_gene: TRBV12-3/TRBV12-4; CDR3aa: CASSLSGGRMETQYF
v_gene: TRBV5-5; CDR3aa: CASSPPPGNNEQFF
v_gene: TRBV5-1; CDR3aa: CASSPGLMGSVYGYTF
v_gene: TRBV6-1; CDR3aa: CASSLKVPGTRQPQHF
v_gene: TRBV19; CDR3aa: CASRDKGNTIYF
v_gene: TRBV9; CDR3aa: CASSGTSGTGGHSTNQPQHF
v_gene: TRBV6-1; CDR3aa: CASNPGEDYGYTF
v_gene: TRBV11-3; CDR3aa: CASSSGTNMYF
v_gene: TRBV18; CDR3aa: CASSLPGLADIEQLF
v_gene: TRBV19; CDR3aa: CASSTGDREKLFF
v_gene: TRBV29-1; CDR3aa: CSVETGGNQPQHF
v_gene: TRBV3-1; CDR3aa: CASSQEYGYTF
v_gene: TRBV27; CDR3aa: CASRSDRVNGYTF
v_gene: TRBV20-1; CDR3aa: CSARVPSRGDTQYF
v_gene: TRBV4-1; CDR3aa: CASSRGYRTSSPLHF
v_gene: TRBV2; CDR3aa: CASNPGLRNQPQHF
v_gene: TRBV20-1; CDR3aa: CSVSRASYGYTF
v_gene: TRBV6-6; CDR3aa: CASVAGGSNQPQHF
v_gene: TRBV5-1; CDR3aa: CASGLTGLRADTQYF
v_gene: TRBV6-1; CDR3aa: CASSVRTGGYTNEKLFF
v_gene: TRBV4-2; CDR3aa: CASSQDWGVNDEQYF
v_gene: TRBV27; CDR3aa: CASSLDQRGAAYEQYF
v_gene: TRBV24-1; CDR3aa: CATSDSSKGRGNEQFF
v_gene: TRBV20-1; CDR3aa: CSARATGLAGDSSYNEQFF
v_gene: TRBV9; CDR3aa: CASSEGTIPTDTQYF
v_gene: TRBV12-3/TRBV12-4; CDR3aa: CASSLRGAGHSTDTQYF
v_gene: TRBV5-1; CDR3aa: CASSPPPGTGGETQYF
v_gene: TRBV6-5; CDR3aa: CASSYGSGGDEKLFF
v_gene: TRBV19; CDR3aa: CASTGLAGGKNEQFF
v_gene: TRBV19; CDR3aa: CASSIGKSEAFF
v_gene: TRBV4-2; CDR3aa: CASSQGQGYNSPLHF
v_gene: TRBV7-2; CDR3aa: CASSLEGTGNQPQHF
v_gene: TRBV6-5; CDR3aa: CASSYSRNQPQHF
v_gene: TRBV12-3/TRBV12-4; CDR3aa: CASSLGPRQYF
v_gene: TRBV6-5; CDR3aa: CATGQTNTGELFF
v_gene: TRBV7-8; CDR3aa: CASSLEGLAGEEQYF
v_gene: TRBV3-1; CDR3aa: CASSQDTGQGVETQYF
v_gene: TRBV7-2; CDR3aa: CASSIYRDAGYTF
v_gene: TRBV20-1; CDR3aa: CSASRTGTTYEQYF
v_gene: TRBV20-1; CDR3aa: CSARAAGGDTDTQYF
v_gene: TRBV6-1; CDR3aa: CASRGGGSQETQYF
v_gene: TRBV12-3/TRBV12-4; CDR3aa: CASSRTSYTDTQYF
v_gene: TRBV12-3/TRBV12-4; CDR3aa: CASSLGWSRPGNTIYF
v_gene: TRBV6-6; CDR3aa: CASSTHRGQGNTIYF
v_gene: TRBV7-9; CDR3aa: CASSLHSLYEQYF